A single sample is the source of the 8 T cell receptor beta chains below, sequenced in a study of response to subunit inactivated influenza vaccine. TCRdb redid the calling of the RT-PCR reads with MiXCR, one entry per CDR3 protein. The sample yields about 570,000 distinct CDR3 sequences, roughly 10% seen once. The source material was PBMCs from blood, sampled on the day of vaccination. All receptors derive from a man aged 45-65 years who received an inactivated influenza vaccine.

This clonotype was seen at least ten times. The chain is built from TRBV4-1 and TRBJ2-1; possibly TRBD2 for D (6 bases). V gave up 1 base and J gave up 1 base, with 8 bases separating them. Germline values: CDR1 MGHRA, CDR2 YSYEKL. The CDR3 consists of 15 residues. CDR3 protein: CASSQAGVSYNEQFF. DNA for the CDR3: TGCGCCAGCAGCCAAGCGGGAGTATCCTACAATGAGCAGTTCTTC.

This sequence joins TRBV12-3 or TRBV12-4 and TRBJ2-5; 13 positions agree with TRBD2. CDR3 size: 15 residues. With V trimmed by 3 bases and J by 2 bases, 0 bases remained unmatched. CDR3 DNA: TGTGCCAGCAGTTTGACTAGCGGGAGGCAAGAGACCCAGTACTTC. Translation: CASSLTSGRQETQYF.

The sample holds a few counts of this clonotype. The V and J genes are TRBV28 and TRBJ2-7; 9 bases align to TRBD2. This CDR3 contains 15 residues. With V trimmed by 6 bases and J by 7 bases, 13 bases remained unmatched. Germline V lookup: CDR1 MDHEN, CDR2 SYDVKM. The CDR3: CASRGGLAGSGEQYF. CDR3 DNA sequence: TGTGCCAGCAGGGGAGGGCTAGCGGGATCGGGGGAGCAGTACTTC.

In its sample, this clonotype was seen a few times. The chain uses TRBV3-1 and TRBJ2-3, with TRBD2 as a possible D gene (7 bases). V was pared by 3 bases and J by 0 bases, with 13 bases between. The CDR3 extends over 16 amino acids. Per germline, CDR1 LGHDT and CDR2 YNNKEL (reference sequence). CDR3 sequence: CASSQGGGPSTDTQYF. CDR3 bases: TGTGCCAGCAGCCAGGGAGGGGGGCCCAGCACAGATACGCAGTATTTT.

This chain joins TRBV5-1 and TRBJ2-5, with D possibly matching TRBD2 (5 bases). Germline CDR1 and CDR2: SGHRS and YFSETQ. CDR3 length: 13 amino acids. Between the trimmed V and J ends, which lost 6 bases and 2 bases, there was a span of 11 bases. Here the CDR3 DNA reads TGCGCCAGCACCCCGGGGAGTCAAGAGACCCAGTACTTC. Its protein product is CASTPGSQETQYF.

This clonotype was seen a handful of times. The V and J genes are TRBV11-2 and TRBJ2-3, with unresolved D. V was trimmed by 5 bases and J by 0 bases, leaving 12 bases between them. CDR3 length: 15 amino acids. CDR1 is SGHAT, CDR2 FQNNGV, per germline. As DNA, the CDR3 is TGTGCCAGCAGCCCCACGCGGCCGAGCACAGATACGCAGTATTTT. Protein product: CASSPTRPSTDTQYF.

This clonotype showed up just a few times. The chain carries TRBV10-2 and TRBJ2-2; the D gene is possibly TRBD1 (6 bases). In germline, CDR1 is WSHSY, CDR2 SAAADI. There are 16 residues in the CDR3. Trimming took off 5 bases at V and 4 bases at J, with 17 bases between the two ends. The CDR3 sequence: CASSIIAGVSTGELFF. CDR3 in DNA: TGCGCCAGCAGTATAATTGCAGGGGTTTCCACCGGGGAGCTGTTTTTT.

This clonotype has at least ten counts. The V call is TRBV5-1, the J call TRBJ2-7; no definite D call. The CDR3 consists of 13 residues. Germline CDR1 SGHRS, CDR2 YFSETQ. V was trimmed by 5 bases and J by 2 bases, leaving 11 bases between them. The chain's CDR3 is CASRFEDPYEQYF. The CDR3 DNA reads TGCGCCAGCAGATTCGAGGATCCCTACGAGCAGTACTTC.